This T cell receptor beta chain was profiled in a study of metastatic and nonmetastatic thyroid tumors. Study-wide background: Comparative analysis of repertoires was undertaken across blood and tumor or nodule tissue obtained from malignant and benign thyroid patients. Study-level points and caveats: According to reports, the diversity of TCR beta was significantly higher in malignant thyroid tumors than in benign nodules, and this held in both blood and tumor samples.

Every patient was untreated before thyroid surgery. Source study methods: CDR3 differences across clinicopathological groups were used to build a distant-metastasis classifier for papillary thyroid cancer. MiXCR was used by TCRdb to re-call the PCR reads. Clone size and V and J calls follow TCRdb, not the original study. The sample lists some 5,000 clones, 34% occurring once. The CDR3 sequence is 15 residues long. The germline V and J ends were trimmed by 0 bases and 0 bases, with 8 bases remaining between them. CDR1 and CDR2 (germline): SNHLY, FYNNEI. The table lists this clone with many counts. What it binds is not known.

The genes are TRBV2 and TRBJ1-1, with a tentative D call TRBD1 (6 bases). The source is a male donor with papillary thyroid cancer or a benign thyroid nodule (not recorded which). Some clones in this sample may be carry-over from other donors' samples. The material sequenced was adjacent normal tissue. The CDR3 DNA follows: TGTGCCAGCAGTGAAGCGCAGGGGTTGAACACTGAAGCTTTCTTT. Residues: CASSEAQGLNTEAFF.